This TCR beta chain comes out of a study of shared clonotypes between healthy human individuals. Study results and caveats: The low donor count limited represented genetic and exposure-history diversity. A handful of donors showed sharing of about 5.5% of naive CD4 clonotypes.

For sorted subsets, approximately 200 ng DNA per replicate equaled approximately 30,000 T cell genomes. Original methodology: Filtering differed for immunoSEQ, which gave only junction sequences without quality scores. Libraries were prepared by immunoSEQ multiplex PCR; TCRdb keeps only in-frame clonotypes and omits some of them. V, J and clone size reflect that table, while D and trimming were determined from the DNA. The sample includes roughly 2.1 million clones, about 92% of them seen just once. Per the germline V gene, CDR1 is SGHDN and CDR2 is FVKESK. The length of the CDR3 is 14 residues. Trimming took off 1 base at V and 7 bases at J, with 14 bases between the two ends. Details on this clone: Its antigen is unidentified.

It was CD45RO-negative cells, positively selected for CCR7, that made up naive CD8 cells, with terminally differentiated effector memory CD45RA+ cells excluded. The specimen was naive CD8+ T cells from PBMCs. J is TRBJ2-7 and V is TRBV14; D is possibly TRBD2 (5 bases). This TCR was sampled from a man between 18 and 29 years old in good health. Some clones in this sample may be carry-over from other donors' samples. CDR3 sequence reads: CASSQVLGSWEQYF. CDR3 sequence (DNA): TGTGCCAGCAGCCAAGTTTTAGGGAGCTGGGAGCAGTACTTC. Using reference TRBV14 and TRBJ2-7 for the parts outside the CDR3, the full variable domain is EAGVTQFPSHSVIEKGQTVTLRCDPISGHDNLYWYRRVMGKEIKFLLHFVKESKQDESGMPNNRFLAERTGGTYSTLKVQPAELEDSGVYFCASSQVLGSWEQYFGPGTRLTVT.